The 28 T cell receptor beta chains in this list originate from one sample, sequenced in a study of vaccination and CD4 T cells after COVID-19. Their specific antigens are unknown. Cultured CD4+ T-cell DNA underwent Oncomine TCR Beta short-read sequencing. Using its own MiXCR run on the PCR reads, TCRdb lists one record per CDR3 protein. The profile shows 9,000 to 15,000 distinct CDR3 sequences, roughly half of them singletons. Treatment given: approximately 9-day PBMC culture with coronavirus spike peptide pools or control peptides (ViraFEST assay). Sequencing was performed on CD4+ T cells from blood, cultured in vitro. These receptors originate from a human donor who had recovered from COVID-19.

V is TRBV27 and J is TRBJ1-2; 10 bases match TRBD1. This CDR3 spans 16 amino acids. V lost 5 bases, J lost 8 bases, and 14 bases stayed unmatched. From germline, CDR1 is MNHEY and CDR2 SMNVEV (reference sequence). In DNA form, the CDR3 reads TGTGCCAGCAGTAACCCCTCCGGGACAGGGGAGAGGGGCTACACCTTC. The encoded protein is CASSNPSGTGERGYTF.

This rearrangement joins TRBV9 to TRBJ1-6; D possibly corresponds to TRBD1 (5 bases). V lost 0 bases and J 7 bases, leaving 14 bases between the germline ends. The CDR3 consists of 16 residues. The germline V gene has CDR1 SGDLS and CDR2 YYNGEE. The CDR3 DNA follows: TGTGCCAGCAGCGTAGATGCAGGGACCAGGAATTCACCCCTCCACTTT. Its translation: CASSVDAGTRNSPLHF.

J is TRBJ2-3 and V is TRBV12-3 or TRBV12-4, with 9 positions matching TRBD1. After removal of 2 bases from V and 1 base from J, the junction contained 1 base not matched to a gene. CDR3 length equals 15 residues. The CDR3 region is CASSLRTGGTDTQYF. CDR3 sequence (DNA): TGTGCCAGCAGTTTAAGGACAGGGGGCACAGATACGCAGTATTTT.

The rearrangement uses TRBV5-1 and TRBJ2-2, with TRBD2 as a possible D gene (6 bases). Germline V gene data show CDR1 as SGHRS and CDR2 as YFSETQ. The CDR3 is made up of 17 amino acids. The V gene lost 4 bases and the J gene lost 2 bases, with 18 bases spanning the gap. The chain's CDR3 is CASSNPWRGANTGELFF. The CDR3 nucleotides read TGCGCCAGCAGCAACCCCTGGAGGGGTGCAAACACCGGGGAGCTGTTTTTT.

This clonotype was observed a few times. The chain combines TRBV7-2 with TRBJ2-3; TRBD2 agrees at 15 bases. This CDR3 comprises 17 residues. Looked up from germline, CDR1 is SGHTA and CDR2 is FQGNSA. J lost 1 base, V lost 6 bases, and 5 bases had no gene match. CDR3 loop: CASSSGTSGGRTDTQYF. CDR3 DNA: TGTGCCAGCAGTTCCGGGACTAGCGGGGGGCGCACAGATACGCAGTATTTT.

The J gene is TRBJ1-6, the V gene TRBV6-5; D unclear. Germline CDR1 is MNHEY and CDR2 is SVGAGI. CDR3 length: 15 amino acids. Between the trimmed V and J ends, which lost 2 bases and 2 bases, there was a span of 7 bases. DNA of the CDR3: TGTGCCAGCAGTTACCGGCAAACCTATAATTCACCCCTCCACTTT. Its translation: CASSYRQTYNSPLHF.

The chain carries TRBV30 and TRBJ1-2; D possibly corresponds to TRBD1 (5 bases). The germline V gene encodes CDR1 GTSNPN and CDR2 SVGIG (reference sequence). The CDR3 covers 12 residues. V lost 5 bases and J lost 4, with 11 bases in between. CDR3 nucleotides: TGTGCCTGGTCCGCCGGGACCTATGGCTACACCTTC. Encoded protein: CAWSAGTYGYTF.

The rearrangement joins TRBV6-5 to TRBJ1-6; D gene ambiguous. Trimming pared 2 bases from V and 13 bases from J, leaving 21 bases between. Looked up from germline, CDR1 is MNHEY and CDR2 is SVGAGI. The CDR3 sequence is 16 residues long. The CDR3 loop is CASSYAISTAVAPLHF. CDR3 DNA sequence: TGTGCCAGCAGTTACGCCATTAGTACAGCTGTGGCGCCCCTCCACTTT.

The sample holds a few counts of this clonotype. The chain employs TRBV7-2 and TRBJ2-2, with D hard to call. The V and J ends lost 6 bases and 2 bases respectively, with 4 bases between them. The CDR3 runs to 12 residues. Germline V gives CDR1 SGHTA, CDR2 FQGNSA. CDR3 amino acids: CASRTNTGELFF. The CDR3 nucleotides read TGTGCCAGCAGAACCAACACCGGGGAGCTGTTTTTT.

The table lists this clonotype with a few counts. In DNA form, the CDR3 reads TGTGCCAGCAGCCCAATGGGGGGACGAGTCGGGGACTACGAGCAGTACTTC. This sequence encodes CASSPMGGRVGDYEQYF. The chain is built from TRBV11-2 and TRBJ2-7, with D perhaps TRBD2 (6 bases). Trimming took 5 bases from V and 3 from J, leaving 23 bases between them. Germline CDR1 is SGHAT and CDR2 is FQNNGV. The length of the CDR3 is 17 residues.

This clonotype occurred a few times. The chain combines TRBV6-1 with TRBJ2-1, with 9 bases lining up with TRBD2. The V gene end was trimmed by 4 bases and the J gene end by 0 bases; junction bases not matched to a gene: 1. This CDR3 has 15 amino acids. Per germline, CDR1 MNHNS and CDR2 SASEGT. For the CDR3, the DNA is TGTGCCAGCAGTGGTAGCGGGGGCTCCTACAATGAGCAGTTCTTC. Its protein is CASSGSGGSYNEQFF.

This chain joins TRBV6-2 or TRBV6-3 and TRBJ2-5, with D unclear. Germline-derived CDR1 and CDR2 are MNHEY and SVGEGT. Trimming stripped 2 bases from V and 5 bases from J, with 9 bases between. This CDR3 has 13 amino acids. The DNA for the CDR3 is TGTGCCAGCAGTTACCTCCCCCGGGAGACCCAGTACTTC. Protein product: CASSYLPRETQYF.

J is TRBJ2-4 and V is TRBV12-5; 7 bases match TRBD1. The CDR3 runs to 16 residues. CDR1 is LGHNT and CDR2 is FRNRAP in the germline V gene. Losses at the gene ends were 6 bases for V and 0 bases for J; bases not matched to a gene: 8. The CDR3 DNA follows: TGTGCTAGTGGACCTGCAAAGGGGGCAGCCAAAAACATTCAGTACTTC. Its protein product is CASGPAKGAAKNIQYF. The whole variable domain, filled in from reference TRBV12-5 and TRBJ2-4, reads DARVTQTPRHKVTEMGQEVTMRCQPILGHNTVFWYRQTMMQGLELLAYFRNRAPLDDSGMPKDRFSAEMPDATLATLKIQPSEPRDSAVYFCASGPAKGAAKNIQYFGAGTRLSVL.

The genes are TRBV4-2 and TRBJ1-4; 9 positions agree with TRBD1. The CDR3 totals 15 residues. CDR1 is LGHNA, CDR2 YNFKEQ, per germline. V gave up 5 bases and J gave up 7 bases; unmatched junction bases: 8. The CDR3 reads CASSGAGTGSEKLFF. The CDR3 nucleotides read TGTGCCAGCAGCGGGGCCGGGACAGGGAGTGAAAAACTGTTTTTT.

This clonotype has just a few counts. The V call is TRBV29-1, the J call TRBJ2-5; possible D gene TRBD1, 5 bases. Trimming stripped 2 bases from V and 1 base from J, with 8 bases between. Looked up from germline, CDR1 is SQVTM and CDR2 is ANQGSEA. CDR3 size: 13 residues. CDR3: CSVERTPQETQYF. DNA of the CDR3: TGCAGCGTTGAAAGGACACCCCAAGAGACCCAGTACTTC.

This clonotype was observed a handful of times. The chain uses TRBV20-1 and TRBJ1-5; 8 bases map to TRBD1. Germline V gene data show CDR1 as DFQATT and CDR2 as SNEGSKA (reference sequence). The CDR3 loop spans 15 amino acids. The trim removed 5 bases at V and 5 bases at J, leaving 11 bases unmatched. In DNA form, the CDR3 reads TGCAGTGCTGGAAGTTTGACAGGGGCCCATCAGCCCCAGCATTTT. This sequence encodes CSAGSLTGAHQPQHF.

The V and J genes are TRBV6-1 and TRBJ1-5; the match to TRBD1 covers 10 bases. This CDR3 has 15 amino acids. Germline lookup yields CDR1 MNHNS and CDR2 SASEGT. The ends lost 1 base at V and 4 bases at J; junction bases unmatched: 1. The CDR3 loop reads CASSEGGQGNQPQHF. CDR3 nucleotide sequence: TGTGCCAGCAGTGAAGGGGGACAGGGGAATCAGCCCCAGCATTTT.

The V and J genes are TRBV20-1 and TRBJ2-7, with D perhaps matching TRBD1 (6 bases). Germline lookup yields CDR1 DFQATT and CDR2 SNEGSKA (reference sequence). With 0 bases removed from V and 0 bases from J, the gap between germline ends came to 18 bases. CDR3 size: 17 residues. The CDR3 DNA follows: TGCAGTGCTAGAGAGGGGTGGGTGGGGGCGGGCTCCTACGAGCAGTACTTC. Amino acids: CSAREGWVGAGSYEQYF.

This rearrangement joins TRBV6-5 to TRBJ1-5; 7 positions match TRBD1. The CDR3 length is 13 residues. The junction had 5 bases not matched to a gene; V was cut back by 6 bases and J by 6 bases. The germline V gene has CDR1 MNHEY and CDR2 SVGAGI. The CDR3, as DNA: TGTGCCAGCAGGTACAGGGGCGGTCAGCCCCAGCATTTT. Its translation is CASRYRGGQPQHF.

V gene TRBV9 combines with J gene TRBJ2-1; D perhaps matches TRBD1 (6 bases). Germline V gene lookup returns CDR1 SGDLS and CDR2 YYNGEE. The CDR3 runs to 14 residues. V was pared by 0 bases and J by 5 bases, with 9 bases between. The CDR3 here is CASSVEGQNNEQFF. The CDR3 bases are TGTGCCAGCAGCGTAGAGGGACAAAACAATGAGCAGTTCTTC.

This clonotype was recorded a few times. The J gene is TRBJ1-2, the V gene TRBV5-3, with 8 bases lining up with TRBD1. TRBV5-3 is treated as an ORF (open reading frame) with a function not yet certain. J gave up 1 base and V 2 bases, and 10 bases lay outside the gene matches. This CDR3 spans 17 amino acids. The DNA for the CDR3 is TGTGCCAGAAGCTTCTCGGGACAGGAGACGCATAACTATGGCTACACCTTC. The encoded protein is CARSFSGQETHNYGYTF.

The chain combines TRBV10-3 with TRBJ2-4; D not resolved. Germline assignment: CDR1 ENHRY and CDR2 SYGVKD. Trimming removed 3 bases at V and 0 bases at J, with 9 bases between. There are 15 residues in the CDR3. The CDR3 is CAISEEGIAKNIQYF. The CDR3 DNA reads as TGTGCCATCAGTGAAGAAGGGATAGCCAAAAACATTCAGTACTTC.

The chain carries TRBV11-2 and TRBJ1-5; no clear D gene. Trimming pared 0 bases from V and 1 base from J, leaving 7 bases between. Germline CDR1 reads SGHAT; CDR2 reads FQNNGV. There are 15 residues in the CDR3. CDR3 sequence reads: CASSLEGGSNQPQHF. DNA of the CDR3: TGTGCCAGCAGCTTAGAGGGAGGGAGCAATCAGCCCCAGCATTTT.

V gene TRBV5-5 combines with J gene TRBJ2-7, with D maybe TRBD1 (6 bases). V lost 4 bases and J 3 bases, leaving 14 bases between the germline ends. The CDR3 totals 14 residues. Germline loops: CDR1 SGHKS, CDR2 YYEKEE (reference sequence). CDR3: CASSGYRVLYEQYF. In DNA, the CDR3 is TGTGCCAGCAGCGGATACAGGGTACTCTACGAGCAGTACTTC.

About this clonotype: One base away lies a much larger clone, so this may be a sequencing read error. The V call is TRBV6-4, the J call TRBJ1-2; 8 bases line up with TRBD1. The germline gives CDR1 MRHNA, CDR2 SNTAGT. The CDR3 has 15 amino acids. The CDR3 coding sequence is TGTGCCAGCAGTGACCGGACAGGGTCTCTCTATGGCTACGCCTTC. Encoded protein: CASSDRTGSLYGYAF.

This clonotype was detected only a few times. V is TRBV10-3 and J is TRBJ1-4, with 9 bases identical to TRBD1. In germline, CDR1 is ENHRY, CDR2 SYGVKD. The length of the CDR3 is 13 residues. The trim removed 2 bases at V and 13 bases at J, leaving 5 bases unmatched. The chain's CDR3 is CAISEATGGLLFF. DNA of the CDR3: TGTGCCATCAGTGAGGCCACAGGGGGCTTACTGTTTTTT.

The chain carries TRBV5-1 and TRBJ2-3; the match to TRBD2 covers 11 bases. The CDR3 totals 17 residues. Germline V gene sequence: CDR1 SGHRS, CDR2 YFSETQ. V shed 2 bases, J shed 5 bases, and the junction held 10 bases outside the gene matches. The CDR3 sequence is CASSLLAGGPRRDTQYF. The CDR3 region has the DNA TGCGCCAGCAGCTTATTAGCGGGGGGGCCAAGACGAGATACGCAGTATTTT. Complete variable domain (other parts from reference TRBV5-1 and TRBJ2-3): KAGVTQTPRYLIKTRGQQVTLSCSPISGHRSVSWYQQTPGQGLQFLFEYFSETQRNKGNFPGRFSGRQFSNSRSEMNVSTLELGDSALYLCASSLLAGGPRRDTQYFGPGTRLTVL.

The chain couples TRBV30 to TRBJ1-4, with D possibly matching TRBD1 (6 bases). Germline CDR1 and CDR2: GTSNPN and SVGIG (reference sequence). The CDR3 extends over 14 amino acids. V lost 1 base, J lost 5 bases, and 11 bases lay in between. Here the CDR3 DNA reads TGTGCCTGGAGTGAAGGGGGGGGCAATGAAAAACTGTTTTTT. Protein product: CAWSEGGGNEKLFF.